This TCR beta chain emerged from a study of cytomegalovirus exposure and HLA in healthy donors. Regarding the study as a whole: Equally common other TCR beta chains were less clonally expanded than HLA-associated ones, a later analysis found.

It was with 60 Vbeta and 13 Jbeta primers that the PCR ran. Assay: immunoSEQ multiplex PCR; the TCRdb copy retains only in-frame clones and omits some. This sample has around 98,000 clones, with under 80% found just once. Notes on this clone: As yet, its antigen is unknown.

This CDR3 spans 14 amino acids. Trimming shortened V by 0 bases and J by 3 bases, and 7 bases separated the two germline ends. The germline V gene has CDR1 SGHNT and CDR2 YYREEE (reference sequence). Sequencing used PBMCs. The chain recombines TRBV5-4 with TRBJ1-5; D perhaps matches TRBD1 (5 bases). This sequence was found in a human donor in good health. CDR3 sequence reads: CASSLAGPNQPQHF. In DNA, the CDR3 is TGTGCCAGCAGCTTGGCAGGGCCCAATCAGCCCCAGCATTTT. The full variable domain, completed using reference TRBV5-4 and TRBJ1-5, is ETGVTQSPTHLIKTRGQQVTLRCSSQSGHNTVSWYQQALGQGPQFIFQYYREEENGRGNFPPRFSGLQFPNYSSELNVNALELDDSALYLCASSLAGPNQPQHFGDGTRLSIL.